A single sample is the source of the 21 T cell receptor beta chains below, sequenced in a study of shared T cell receptors in the human thymus. Using immunoSEQ multiplex PCR, the repertoire was profiled, and TCRdb retains in-frame clones only, with some absent. The top ten clones hold around 0.012% of a sample with roughly 500,000 clones, around 78% of them seen once. Another study also made use of these data, one on human thymus T cells.

Sequencing was performed on thymocytes. All receptors come from a boy younger than two with a congenital heart defect.

The chain links TRBV18 to TRBJ1-1; the D gene is possibly TRBD1 (5 bases). Trimming shortened V by 2 bases and J by 1 base, and 11 bases separated the two germline ends. CDR3 size: 15 residues. Germline V gene sequence: CDR1 KGHSH, CDR2 LQKENI. The chain's CDR3 is CASSPSNQGNTEAFF. Here the CDR3 DNA reads TGTGCCAGCTCACCATCGAACCAGGGGAACACTGAAGCTTTCTTT.

This rearrangement joins TRBV5-6 to TRBJ2-7; TRBD2 matches 15 bases. The CDR3 loop spans 18 amino acids. The germline gives CDR1 SGHDT, CDR2 YYEEEE. The V segment lost 4 bases and the J segment 7 bases; nucleotides outside the gene matches: 15. CDR3 loop: CASSRVRTSGRARGEQYF. Here the CDR3 DNA reads TGTGCCAGCAGCCGGGTTCGGACTAGCGGGAGGGCCCGGGGAGAGCAGTACTTC.

The V and J genes are TRBV28 and TRBJ2-5, with D tentatively TRBD1 (6 bases). The CDR3 contains 15 residues. The germline gives CDR1 MDHEN, CDR2 SYDVKM. V lost 5 bases, J lost 4 bases, and 17 bases lay in between. The CDR3: CASSHQTGRTETQYF. The CDR3 DNA is TGTGCCAGCAGTCATCAGACAGGCAGGACAGAGACCCAGTACTTC.

V and J are TRBV14 and TRBJ2-7; the D gene is possibly TRBD2 (6 bases). This CDR3 is built from 15 residues. Per the germline V gene, CDR1 is SGHDN and CDR2 is FVKESK. Trimming took 0 bases from V and 3 from J, leaving 12 bases between them. CDR3 region: CASSQEGGLRYEQYF. DNA for the CDR3: TGTGCCAGCAGCCAAGAGGGGGGTCTCCGCTACGAGCAGTACTTC.

This rearrangement joins TRBV6-6 to TRBJ2-7; D gene uncertain. Trimming removed 6 bases from V and 4 bases from J, with 10 bases in between. Germline values: CDR1 MNHNY, CDR2 SVGAGI (reference sequence). This CDR3 has 12 residues. CDR3 nucleotide sequence: TGTGCCAGCAGCGCCCAGTATTACGAGCAGTACTTC. It is translated as CASSAQYYEQYF.

The chain uses TRBV7-6 and TRBJ2-1, with D maybe TRBD2 (6 bases). Germline lookup yields CDR1 SGHVS and CDR2 FNYEAQ. The CDR3 runs to 14 residues. Trimming stripped 5 bases from V and 4 bases from J, with 12 bases between. CDR3 residues: CASSPLEGYNEQFF. Written as DNA, the CDR3 is TGTGCCAGCAGCCCTTTGGAGGGATACAATGAGCAGTTCTTC.

The chain uses TRBV29-1 and TRBJ2-3; 16 bases fit TRBD2. Per the germline V gene, CDR1 is SQVTM and CDR2 is ANQGSEA. V lost 3 bases to trimming and J lost 5 bases; unmatched junction nucleotides: 11. The CDR3 totals 18 residues. The CDR3, as DNA: TGCAGCGTTGACGGGACTAGCGGGAGGGCCTACTCCAGAGATACGCAGTATTTT. Translated, it gives CSVDGTSGRAYSRDTQYF.

CDR3 bases: TGTGCCAGCAGCCGAACGGGGACACTCAACTATGGCTACACCTTC. Protein product: CASSRTGTLNYGYTF. This chain uses TRBV5-6 with TRBJ1-2, with D perhaps matching TRBD1 (6 bases). V was pared by 4 bases and J by 2 bases, with 15 bases between. The CDR3 loop spans 15 amino acids. Per germline, CDR1 SGHDT and CDR2 YYEEEE.

This chain connects TRBV11-3 to TRBJ2-2; a weak D match, TRBD1 (6 bases). This CDR3 has 15 residues. Trimming took off 3 bases at V and 3 bases at J, with 11 bases between the two ends. Germline V gene lookup returns CDR1 SGHNT and CDR2 YENEEA. CDR3 protein: CASSFRTEDTGELFF. In DNA form, the CDR3 reads TGTGCCAGCAGCTTCAGGACAGAGGACACCGGGGAGCTGTTTTTT.

The sample holds a few counts of this clone. V usage is TRBV27 and J usage is TRBJ1-5, with a weak D call TRBD1 (6 bases). V lost 2 bases and J 7 bases, leaving 9 bases between the germline ends. Germline assignment: CDR1 MNHEY and CDR2 SMNVEV (reference sequence). CDR3 length: 13 residues. CDR3 sequence reads: CASSLGDKQPQHF. CDR3 in DNA: TGTGCCAGCAGTTTAGGGGACAAACAGCCCCAGCATTTT.

The J gene is TRBJ2-7, the V gene TRBV5-6; possibly TRBD2 for D (5 bases). Trimming stripped 1 base from V and 5 bases from J, with 13 bases between. The CDR3 has 14 amino acids. Germline CDR1 is SGHDT and CDR2 is YYEEEE. CDR3: CASSLSSTGHEQYF. The CDR3 DNA reads as TGTGCCAGCAGCTTGTCTAGCACGGGCCACGAGCAGTACTTC.

This rearrangement joins TRBV15 to TRBJ1-2; 7 bases are shared with TRBD1. The trim removed 1 base at V and 8 bases at J, leaving 13 bases unmatched. The length of the CDR3 is 16 residues. Germline lookup yields CDR1 LNHNV and CDR2 YYDKDF (reference sequence). CDR3 nucleotide sequence: TGTGCCACCAGCAGAGGCGTACAGGGGCCGATGCGGGGCTACACCTTC. Translated: CATSRGVQGPMRGYTF.

This chain uses TRBV12-5 with TRBJ2-7, with 9 bases identical to TRBD1. CDR1 and CDR2 from the germline V gene are LGHNT and FRNRAP. With 3 bases clipped from V and 2 bases from J, the junction kept 5 bases outside the gene matches. The CDR3 has 15 residues. The CDR3 bases are TGTGCTAGTGGTTTTCGACAGGGGGGCACCTACGAGCAGTACTTC. Translation: CASGFRQGGTYEQYF.

V and J are TRBV15 and TRBJ1-2; 8 bases are shared with TRBD1. The V gene's germline CDR1 is LNHNV and CDR2 YYDKDF (reference sequence). This CDR3 contains 15 residues. Losses at the gene ends were 3 bases for V and 2 bases for J; bases not matched to a gene: 5. In nucleotides, the CDR3 is TGTGCCACCAGCAGCGGACAGGGAGACAACTATGGCTACACCTTC. Its translation: CATSSGQGDNYGYTF.

The chain recombines TRBV2 with TRBJ2-1, with TRBD2 as a possible D gene (7 bases). V lost 6 bases and J 1 base, leaving 16 bases between the germline ends. Germline values: CDR1 SNHLY, CDR2 FYNNEI. This CDR3 has 16 amino acids. The CDR3 region is CASRGGASRSYNEQFF. CDR3 DNA: TGTGCCAGCAGAGGGGGGGCTAGCAGGTCCTACAATGAGCAGTTCTTC.

The count of this clone is one. J is TRBJ2-7 and V is TRBV10-2; TRBD2 agrees at 8 bases. Germline lookup yields CDR1 WSHSY and CDR2 SAAADI. J lost 3 bases, V lost 4 bases, and 5 bases had no gene match. The CDR3 consists of 14 residues. In DNA form, the CDR3 reads TGCGCCAGCAGTGCCAGGCTAGCGGGCTACGAGCAGTACTTC. It specifies CASSARLAGYEQYF.

This rearrangement joins TRBV6-5 to TRBJ1-1; no definite D call. Germline loops: CDR1 MNHEY, CDR2 SVGAGI. Deletions cut 5 bases from V and 0 bases from J, with 13 bases between. This CDR3 contains 15 residues. The CDR3 loop reads CASSRRAGMNTEAFF. For the CDR3, the DNA is TGTGCCAGCAGTCGCCGGGCCGGGATGAACACTGAAGCTTTCTTT.

This clone occurred a few times. This chain links TRBV19 with TRBJ1-5, with D unclear. CDR3 length equals 16 residues. CDR1 and CDR2 (germline): LNHDA, SQIVND (reference sequence). Deletions cut 5 bases from V and 6 bases from J, with 20 bases between. CDR3 DNA sequence: TGTGCCAGTAGTGGGCCCCCCTCTGAGTCAGGTCAGCCCCAGCATTTT. Encoded protein: CASSGPPSESGQPQHF. Full variable domain (rest looked up from reference TRBV19 and TRBJ1-5): DGGITQSPKYLFRKEGQNVTLSCEQNLNHDAMYWYRQDPGQGLRLIYYSQIVNDFQKGDIAEGYSVSREKKESFPLTVTSAQKNPTAFYLCASSGPPSESGQPQHFGDGTRLSIL.

V usage is TRBV5-6 and J usage is TRBJ2-1, with 11 bases aligning to TRBD1. Germline CDR1 reads SGHDT; CDR2 reads YYEEEE. J was trimmed by 8 bases and V by 2 bases; bases with no gene match: 9. This CDR3 has 16 amino acids. The CDR3 reads CASSFTPGQGVDEQFF. In DNA, the CDR3 is TGTGCCAGCAGCTTTACACCGGGACAGGGGGTCGATGAGCAGTTCTTC.

Notes on this clone: The same CDR3 can be traced to other DNA sequences in this sample. The chain links TRBV5-1 to TRBJ2-7; D is possibly TRBD1 (6 bases). V lost 0 bases and J 1 base, leaving 26 bases between the germline ends. Germline-derived CDR1 and CDR2 are SGHRS and YFSETQ. The CDR3 sequence is 20 residues long. CDR3 coding DNA: TGCGCCAGCAGCTTGGGGTTAGTGCGGCAGGGGAACGGGAAATCCTACGAGCAGTACTTC. Translating gives CASSLGLVRQGNGKSYEQYF.

J is TRBJ2-4 and V is TRBV9; a possible D gene is TRBD1 (6 bases). The V gene lost 0 bases and the J gene lost 3 bases, with 13 bases spanning the gap. Germline V gene sequence: CDR1 SGDLS, CDR2 YYNGEE. The CDR3 has 16 amino acids. CDR3 residues: CASSVGGGSSKNIQYF. CDR3 in DNA: TGTGCCAGCAGCGTAGGAGGGGGTTCTAGCAAAAACATTCAGTACTTC.